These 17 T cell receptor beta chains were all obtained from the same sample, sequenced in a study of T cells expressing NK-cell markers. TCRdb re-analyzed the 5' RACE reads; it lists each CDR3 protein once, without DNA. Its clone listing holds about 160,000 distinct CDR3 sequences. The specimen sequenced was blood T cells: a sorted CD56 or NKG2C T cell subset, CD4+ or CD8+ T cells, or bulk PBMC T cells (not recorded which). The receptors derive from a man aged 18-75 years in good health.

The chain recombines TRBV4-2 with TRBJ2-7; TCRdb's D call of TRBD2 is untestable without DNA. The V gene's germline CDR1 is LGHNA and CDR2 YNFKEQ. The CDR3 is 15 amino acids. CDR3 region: CASSLGTSDVSEQYF.

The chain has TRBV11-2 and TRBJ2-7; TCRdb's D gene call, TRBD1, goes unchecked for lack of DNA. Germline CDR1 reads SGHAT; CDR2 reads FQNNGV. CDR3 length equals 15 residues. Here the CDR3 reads CASSFGTAFSYEQYF.

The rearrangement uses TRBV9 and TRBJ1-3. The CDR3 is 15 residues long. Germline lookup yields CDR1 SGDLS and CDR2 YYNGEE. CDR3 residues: CASSGQRAAGNTIYF.

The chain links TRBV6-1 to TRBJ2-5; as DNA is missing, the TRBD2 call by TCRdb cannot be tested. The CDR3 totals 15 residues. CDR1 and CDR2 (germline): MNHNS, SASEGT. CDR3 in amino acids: CASSELASGVETQYF.

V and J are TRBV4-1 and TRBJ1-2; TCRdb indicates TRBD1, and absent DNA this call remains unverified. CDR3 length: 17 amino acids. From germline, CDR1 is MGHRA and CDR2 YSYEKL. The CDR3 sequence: CASSQSGPGQRNYGYTF.

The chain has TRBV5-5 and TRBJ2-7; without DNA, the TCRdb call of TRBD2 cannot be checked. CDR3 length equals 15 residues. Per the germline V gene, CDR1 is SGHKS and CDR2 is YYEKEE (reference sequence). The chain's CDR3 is CASSITSGPAYEQYF.

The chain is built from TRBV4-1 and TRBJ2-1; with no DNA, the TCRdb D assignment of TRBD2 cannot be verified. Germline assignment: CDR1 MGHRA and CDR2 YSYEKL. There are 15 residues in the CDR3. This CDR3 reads CASSQGFLGEDEQFF.

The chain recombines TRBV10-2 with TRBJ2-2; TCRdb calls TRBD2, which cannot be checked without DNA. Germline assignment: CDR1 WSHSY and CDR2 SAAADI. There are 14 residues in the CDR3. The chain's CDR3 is CASSSGLWTGELFF.

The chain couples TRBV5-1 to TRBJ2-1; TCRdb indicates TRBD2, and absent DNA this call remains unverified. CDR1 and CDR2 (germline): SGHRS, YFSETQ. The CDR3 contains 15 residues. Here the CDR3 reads CASSFHGGPGVEQFF. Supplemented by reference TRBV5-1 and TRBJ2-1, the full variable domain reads KAGVTQTPRYLIKTRGQQVTLSCSPISGHRSVSWYQQTPGQGLQFLFEYFSETQRNKGNFPGRFSGRQFSNSRSEMNVSTLELGDSALYLCASSFHGGPGVEQFFGPGTRLTVL.

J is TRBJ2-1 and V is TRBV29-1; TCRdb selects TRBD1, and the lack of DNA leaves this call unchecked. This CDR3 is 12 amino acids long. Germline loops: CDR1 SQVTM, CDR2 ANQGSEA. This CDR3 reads CSVAQGRNEQFF.

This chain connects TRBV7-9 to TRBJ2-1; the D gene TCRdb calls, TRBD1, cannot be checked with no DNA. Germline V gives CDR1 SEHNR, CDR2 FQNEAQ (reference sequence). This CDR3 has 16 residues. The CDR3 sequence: CASSLVKGGFYNEQFF.

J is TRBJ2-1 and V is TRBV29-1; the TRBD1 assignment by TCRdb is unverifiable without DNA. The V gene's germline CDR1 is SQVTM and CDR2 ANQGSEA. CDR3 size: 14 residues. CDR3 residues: CSVESRDRDNEQFF.

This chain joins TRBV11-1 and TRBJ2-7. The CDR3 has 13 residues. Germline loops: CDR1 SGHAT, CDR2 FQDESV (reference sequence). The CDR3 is CASSLGHYYEQYF.

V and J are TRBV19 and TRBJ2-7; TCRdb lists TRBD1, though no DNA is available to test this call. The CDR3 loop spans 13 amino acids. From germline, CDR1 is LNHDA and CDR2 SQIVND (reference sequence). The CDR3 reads CATGAGFTYEQYF. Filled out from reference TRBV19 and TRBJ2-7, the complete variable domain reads DGGITQSPKYLFRKEGQNVTLSCEQNLNHDAMYWYRQDPGQGLRLIYYSQIVNDFQKGDIAEGYSVSREKKESFPLTVTSAQKNPTAFYLCATGAGFTYEQYFGPGTRLTVT.

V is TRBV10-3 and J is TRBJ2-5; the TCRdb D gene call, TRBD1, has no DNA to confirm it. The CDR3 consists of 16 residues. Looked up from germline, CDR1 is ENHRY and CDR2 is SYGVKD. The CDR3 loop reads CAISQGQGNYQETQYF.

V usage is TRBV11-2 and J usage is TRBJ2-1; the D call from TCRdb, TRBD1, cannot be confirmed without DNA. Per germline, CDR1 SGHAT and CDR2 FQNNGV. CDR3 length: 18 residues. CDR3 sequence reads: CASSLEGGPNRGIDEQFF.

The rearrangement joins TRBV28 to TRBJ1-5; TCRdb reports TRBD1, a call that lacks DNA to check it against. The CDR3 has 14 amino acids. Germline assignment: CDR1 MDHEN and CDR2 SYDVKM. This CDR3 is CASRPGTLNQPQHF.